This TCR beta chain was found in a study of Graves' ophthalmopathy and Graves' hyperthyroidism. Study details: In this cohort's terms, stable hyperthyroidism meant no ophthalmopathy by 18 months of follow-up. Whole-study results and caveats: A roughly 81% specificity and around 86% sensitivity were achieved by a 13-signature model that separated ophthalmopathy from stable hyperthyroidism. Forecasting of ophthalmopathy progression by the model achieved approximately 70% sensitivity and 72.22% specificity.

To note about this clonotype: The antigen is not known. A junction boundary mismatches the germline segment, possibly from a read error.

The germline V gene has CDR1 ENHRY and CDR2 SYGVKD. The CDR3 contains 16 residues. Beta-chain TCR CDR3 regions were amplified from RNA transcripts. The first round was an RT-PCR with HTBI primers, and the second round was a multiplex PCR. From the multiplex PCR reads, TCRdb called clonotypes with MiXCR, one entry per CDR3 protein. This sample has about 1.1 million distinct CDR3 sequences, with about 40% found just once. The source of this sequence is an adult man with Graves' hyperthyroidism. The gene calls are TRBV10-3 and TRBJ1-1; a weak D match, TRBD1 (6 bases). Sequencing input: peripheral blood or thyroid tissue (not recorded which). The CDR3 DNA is TGTGCCATCAGTGAAGGCAGCCCCAGGGGAGTCGCTGAAGCCTTCTTT. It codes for CAISEGSPRGVAEAFF.